Listed below are T cell receptor beta chains from one sample, sequenced in a study of radiation and T cells in renal cell carcinoma. Sequencing used immunoSEQ multiplex PCR; TCRdb keeps in-frame clones, though not all of them. The sample consists of around 70,000 clones, around 80% of them appearing once. Sample: blood, taken from a patient whose treatment included radiotherapy and nephrectomy. The receptors originated from a man aged 55-75 years with renal cell carcinoma. Both conserved end residues are part of each CDR3.

j_gene: TRBJ1-2; v_gene: TRBV21-1; CDR3aa: CASSREDKSNYGYTF
j_gene: TRBJ2-7; v_gene: TRBV4-1; CDR3aa: CASSQDAGGYEQYF
j_gene: TRBJ1-3; v_gene: TRBV2; CDR3aa: CASRTGGAAPGNTIYF
j_gene: TRBJ2-5; v_gene: TRBV21-1; CDR3aa: CASSKVSLETQYF
j_gene: TRBJ2-1; v_gene: TRBV11-3; CDR3aa: CASSLETSNEQFF
j_gene: TRBJ2-7; v_gene: TRBV25-1; CDR3aa: CASSVQGYEQYF
j_gene: TRBJ2-1; v_gene: TRBV1; CDR3aa: CTSSQVEPTAYNEQFF
j_gene: TRBJ1-1; v_gene: TRBV5-1; CDR3aa: CASSMDTVNTEAFF
j_gene: TRBJ1-1; v_gene: TRBV6-5; CDR3aa: CASIQGTEAFF
j_gene: TRBJ1-6; v_gene: TRBV6-5; CDR3aa: CASGTRGAYSPLHF
j_gene: TRBJ2-1; v_gene: TRBV28; CDR3aa: CASSAYIAGGLDEQFF
j_gene: TRBJ2-7; v_gene: TRBV27; CDR3aa: CASSPRAPPYTPYF
j_gene: TRBJ1-2; v_gene: TRBV2; CDR3aa: CASSEWRGNGYTF
j_gene: TRBJ2-5; v_gene: TRBV29-1; CDR3aa: CSAYPGQETQYF
j_gene: TRBJ1-2; v_gene: TRBV30; CDR3aa: CAWIVGGQGAFGYTF
j_gene: TRBJ2-1; v_gene: TRBV5-5; CDR3aa: CASSLGSLAGVMGNEQFF
j_gene: TRBJ2-7; v_gene: TRBV5-1; CDR3aa: CASSLWSRQNEQYF